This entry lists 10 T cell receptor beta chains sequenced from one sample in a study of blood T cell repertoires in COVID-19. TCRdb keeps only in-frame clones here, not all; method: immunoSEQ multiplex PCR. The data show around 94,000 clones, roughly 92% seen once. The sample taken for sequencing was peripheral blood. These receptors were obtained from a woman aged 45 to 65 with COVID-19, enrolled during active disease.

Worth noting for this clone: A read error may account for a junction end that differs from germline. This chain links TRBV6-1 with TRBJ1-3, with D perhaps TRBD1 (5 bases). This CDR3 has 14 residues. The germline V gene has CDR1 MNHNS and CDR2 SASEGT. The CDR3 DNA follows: TGTGCCAGCAGTGAAGGATGGGGCGGAATCACCATATATTTT. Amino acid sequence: CASSEGWGGITIYF.

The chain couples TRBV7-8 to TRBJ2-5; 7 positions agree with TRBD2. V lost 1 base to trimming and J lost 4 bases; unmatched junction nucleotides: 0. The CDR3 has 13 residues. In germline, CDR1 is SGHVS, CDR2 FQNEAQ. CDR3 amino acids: CASSLGGGETQYF. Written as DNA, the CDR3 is TGTGCCAGCAGCTTAGGGGGGGGAGAGACCCAGTACTTC. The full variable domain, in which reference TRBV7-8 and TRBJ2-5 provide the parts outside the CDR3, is GAGVSQSPRYKVAKRGQDVALRCDPISGHVSLFWYQQALGQGPEFLTYFQNEAQLDKSGLPSDRFFAERPEGSVSTLKIQRTQQEDSAVYLCASSLGGGETQYFGPGTRLLVL.

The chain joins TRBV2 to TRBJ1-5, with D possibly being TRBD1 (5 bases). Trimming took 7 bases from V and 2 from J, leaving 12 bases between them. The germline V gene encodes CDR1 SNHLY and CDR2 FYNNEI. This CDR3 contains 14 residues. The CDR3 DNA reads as TGTGCCAGCACCGACGACAGTGGCAATCAGCCCCAGCATTTT. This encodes CASTDDSGNQPQHF.

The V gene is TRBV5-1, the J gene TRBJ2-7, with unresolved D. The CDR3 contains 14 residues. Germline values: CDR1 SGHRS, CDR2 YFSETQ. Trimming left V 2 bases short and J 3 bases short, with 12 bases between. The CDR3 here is CASSFERPSYEQYF. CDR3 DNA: TGCGCCAGCAGCTTTGAGAGACCTAGCTACGAGCAGTACTTC.

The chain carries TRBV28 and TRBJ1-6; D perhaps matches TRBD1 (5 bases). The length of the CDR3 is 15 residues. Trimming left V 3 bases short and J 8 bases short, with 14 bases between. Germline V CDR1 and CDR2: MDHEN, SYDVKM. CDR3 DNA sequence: TGTGCCAGCAGTTTTTTACAGGCGGCCTATTCACCCCTCCACTTT. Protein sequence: CASSFLQAAYSPLHF.

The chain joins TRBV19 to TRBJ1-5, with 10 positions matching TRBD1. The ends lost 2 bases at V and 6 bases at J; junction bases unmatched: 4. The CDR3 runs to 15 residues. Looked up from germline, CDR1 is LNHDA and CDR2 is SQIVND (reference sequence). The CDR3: CASSITGQGIQPQHF. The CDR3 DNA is TGTGCCAGTAGTATAACGGGACAGGGGATTCAGCCCCAGCATTTT.

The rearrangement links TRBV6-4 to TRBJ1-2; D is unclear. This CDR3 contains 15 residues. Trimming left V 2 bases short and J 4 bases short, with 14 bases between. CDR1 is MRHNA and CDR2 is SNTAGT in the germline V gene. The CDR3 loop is CASSDPRRPSYGYTF. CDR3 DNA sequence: TGTGCCAGCAGTGACCCGCGGAGACCCTCCTATGGCTACACCTTC.

The CDR3 is CASGLGNTIYF. CDR3 in DNA: TGTGCCAGCGGCCTTGGAAACACCATATATTTT. The rearrangement links TRBV6-5 to TRBJ1-3; D ambiguous. CDR3 length: 11 residues. Trimming pared 8 bases from V and 3 bases from J, leaving 5 bases between. CDR1 is MNHEY, CDR2 SVGAGI, per germline.

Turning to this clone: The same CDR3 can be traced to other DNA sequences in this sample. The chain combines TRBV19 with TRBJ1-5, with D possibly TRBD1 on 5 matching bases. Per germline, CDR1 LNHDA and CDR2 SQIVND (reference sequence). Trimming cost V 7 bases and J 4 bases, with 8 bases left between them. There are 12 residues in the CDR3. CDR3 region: CASTGGNQPQHF. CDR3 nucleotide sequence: TGTGCCAGTACGGGGGGAAATCAGCCCCAGCATTTT. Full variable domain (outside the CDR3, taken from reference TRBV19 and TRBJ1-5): DGGITQSPKYLFRKEGQNVTLSCEQNLNHDAMYWYRQDPGQGLRLIYYSQIVNDFQKGDIAEGYSVSREKKESFPLTVTSAQKNPTAFYLCASTGGNQPQHFGDGTRLSIL.

The CDR3 sequence is CATSKSFGVLETQYF. The CDR3, as DNA: TGTGCCACCAGTAAGTCCTTCGGGGTATTGGAGACCCAGTACTTC. J is TRBJ2-5 and V is TRBV24-1, with D perhaps matching TRBD2 (5 bases). V was pared by 6 bases and J by 5 bases, with 18 bases between. From germline, CDR1 is KGHDR and CDR2 SFDVKD. The CDR3 spans 15 residues.